A single sample is the source of the 28 T cell receptor beta chains below, sequenced in a study of T cells in Graves' hyperthyroidism and ophthalmopathy. TCR beta CDR3 regions were amplified from RNA transcripts. The HTBI set primed first-round TCR CDR3 RT-PCR. A single record per CDR3 protein comes from TCRdb applying MiXCR to the multiplex PCR reads. The table includes fewer than 650,000 distinct CDR3 sequences, around 13% detected once. Sequencing was performed on blood. Receptors originate from a woman in her 30s with Graves' hyperthyroidism that later progressed to Graves' ophthalmopathy.

In its sample, this clonotype was seen a few times. J is TRBJ1-5 and V is TRBV6-1; D uncertain. The length of the CDR3 is 14 residues. Trimming took 5 bases from V and 4 from J, leaving 12 bases between them. Germline CDR1 is MNHNS and CDR2 is SASEGT. CDR3 nucleotides: TGTGCCAGCAGTTTTTCTGAGGGTAATCAGCCCCAGCATTTT. This codes for CASSFSEGNQPQHF.

About this clonotype itself: This could be a read error, since a much larger clone is one nucleotide away. The chain recombines TRBV12-5 with TRBJ2-7, with D perhaps matching TRBD1 (6 bases). Looked up from germline, CDR1 is LGHNT and CDR2 is FRNRAP. V lost 3 bases, J lost 2 bases, and 11 bases lay in between. The CDR3 totals 14 residues. In nucleotides, the CDR3 is TGTGCTAGTGGTTTCTGGGGGCAGGCCTACGAGCAGTACTTC. Translating gives CASGFWGQAYEQYF.

This clonotype was detected ten times or more. The chain carries TRBV25-1 and TRBJ2-5; a possible D gene is TRBD2 (5 bases). The V end lost 5 bases, the J end lost 5 bases, and 15 bases lay between the germline ends. CDR1 is MGHDK, CDR2 SYGVNS, per germline. This CDR3 region has 14 residues. The chain's CDR3 is CASSPYRGVETQYF. CDR3 DNA sequence: TGTGCCAGCAGTCCATATCGGGGAGTGGAGACCCAGTACTTC.

This clonotype was recorded at least ten times. The rearrangement links TRBV12-3 or TRBV12-4 to TRBJ2-2; D remains ambiguous. The CDR3 is made up of 11 amino acids. Trimming took 6 bases from V and 8 from J, leaving 7 bases between them. The CDR3 region is CASSPRGELFF. CDR3 coding DNA: TGTGCCAGCAGCCCCCGGGGGGAGCTGTTTTTT.

This clonotype was counted ten times or more. The V call is TRBV7-2, the J call TRBJ2-3; the D gene is possibly TRBD1 (7 bases). Looked up from germline, CDR1 is SGHTA and CDR2 is FQGNSA. The CDR3 loop spans 15 amino acids. V was pared by 5 bases and J by 7 bases, with 19 bases between. The CDR3 bases are TGTGCCAGCAGCCCCTCAGGAGGGGGCGTTTATACGCAGTATTTT. Encoded protein: CASSPSGGGVYTQYF.

This clonotype was recorded many times. The chain has TRBV6-1 and TRBJ2-5; D tentatively fits TRBD1 or TRBD2 (5 bases each). The CDR3 sequence is 17 residues long. Germline CDR1 is MNHNS and CDR2 is SASEGT. With 2 bases removed from V and 5 bases from J, the gap between germline ends came to 21 bases. CDR3 region: CASSELGQTIMLETQYF. Written as DNA, the CDR3 is TGTGCCAGCAGTGAATTGGGGCAGACTATTATGTTGGAGACCCAGTACTTC.

There are many counts of this clonotype. This chain joins TRBV7-9 and TRBJ2-7; 12 bases are a match to TRBD2. This CDR3 contains 16 residues. Germline CDR1 reads SEHNR; CDR2 reads FQNEAQ (reference sequence). J gave up 0 bases and V 4 bases, and 4 bases lay outside the gene matches. CDR3 sequence reads: CASSSRTSGDSYEQYF. The CDR3 DNA reads as TGTGCCAGCAGCTCGAGGACTAGCGGGGACTCCTACGAGCAGTACTTC.

This clonotype showed up many times. One end of the junction fails to match germline, which may point to a read error. The chain employs TRBV12-3 or TRBV12-4 and TRBJ2-7; D is unclear. The CDR3 loop spans 11 amino acids. This chain's CDR3 is CASSLGSEQYF. The CDR3 DNA sequence: TGTGCCAGCAGCTTAGGGTCCGAGCAGTACTTC.

In this sample, this clonotype turned up many times. For the CDR3, the DNA is TGTGCCAGCAGTTACGGTGGGACTAGCGGGACGGAGACCCAGTACTTC. The encoded protein is CASSYGGTSGTETQYF. The chain recombines TRBV6-5 with TRBJ2-5; 13 bases are shared with TRBD2. Germline V lookup: CDR1 MNHEY, CDR2 SVGAGI. The CDR3 covers 16 residues. V lost 2 bases to trimming and J lost 5 bases; unmatched junction nucleotides: 5.

This clonotype was seen many times. The chain carries TRBV15 and TRBJ1-4; possibly TRBD1 for D (5 bases). Per the germline V gene, CDR1 is LNHNV and CDR2 is YYDKDF (reference sequence). This CDR3 has 16 residues. V was clipped by 2 bases and J by 6 bases, with 16 bases between them. The CDR3 coding sequence is TGTGCCACCAGCAGACCCCCAATGGGGGTAGATGAAAAACTGTTTTTT. Translating it yields CATSRPPMGVDEKLFF.

On this clonotype itself: The CDR3 ends on some other residue instead of the conserved phenylalanine or tryptophan, so this is likely a read error. The chain carries TRBV6-1 and TRBJ1-1; TRBD1 matches 8 bases. The CDR3 has 16 amino acids. Germline trimming cut 4 bases from V and 2 bases from J; bases unmatched to any gene: 9. The germline V gene has CDR1 MNHNS and CDR2 SASEGT. CDR3 in DNA: TGTGCCAGCAGTGCACACAGGGACAGGATTAACACTGAAGCTTTCGTT. Translating gives CASSAHRDRINTEAFV.

This clonotype appeared a few times. The J gene is TRBJ2-6, the V gene TRBV20-1; 14 positions agree with TRBD2. Germline CDR1 and CDR2: DFQATT and SNEGSKA (reference sequence). This CDR3 is built from 17 residues. Losses at the gene ends were 5 bases for V and 0 bases for J; bases not matched to a gene: 3. CDR3 nucleotide sequence: TGCAGTGCTGAGACTAGCGGGAGGGCCTCTGGGGCCAACGTCCTGACTTTC. Encoded protein: CSAETSGRASGANVLTF.

The chain couples TRBV7-3 to TRBJ2-1, with a weak D call TRBD2 (7 bases). The germline CDR1 and CDR2 sequences are SGHTA and FQGTGA. Trimming cost V 2 bases and J 6 bases, with 14 bases left between them. The CDR3 length is 15 residues. The CDR3: CASSLGGAPSNEQFF. CDR3 nucleotides: TGTGCCAGCAGCTTAGGGGGGGCCCCTAGCAATGAGCAGTTCTTC.

This clonotype was picked up many times. The rearrangement uses TRBV11-2 and TRBJ1-1; D is perhaps TRBD1 (5 bases). V was pared by 8 bases and J by 1 base, with 17 bases between. The CDR3 extends over 15 amino acids. The V gene's germline CDR1 is SGHAT and CDR2 FQNNGV. DNA for the CDR3: TGTGCCAGCGCCAGGAAAGGGGTTACGAACACTGAAGCTTTCTTT. Translated: CASARKGVTNTEAFF.

The CDR3 region is CASSSPHPTYYNEQFF. For the CDR3, the DNA is TGTGCCAGCAGTTCACCTCACCCGACCTACTACAATGAGCAGTTCTTC. V gene TRBV6-2 or TRBV6-3 combines with J gene TRBJ2-1; D is unresolved. The CDR3 has 16 amino acids. The germline gives CDR1 MNHEY, CDR2 SVGEGT. Trimming stripped 4 bases from V and 3 bases from J, with 16 bases between.

V and J are TRBV10-3 and TRBJ1-1; the D is unclear. CDR3 length equals 13 residues. Per the germline V gene, CDR1 is ENHRY and CDR2 is SYGVKD. Trimming stripped 4 bases from V and 7 bases from J, with 13 bases between. The DNA for the CDR3 is TGTGCCATCAGTGGGTCGACCGCGAATGAAGCTTTCTTT. Translating gives CAISGSTANEAFF.

This clonotype was seen at least ten times. This rearrangement joins TRBV19 to TRBJ2-7; TRBD2 matches at 12 bases. CDR1 LNHDA and CDR2 SQIVND come from the germline V gene (reference sequence). Trimming cost V 4 bases and J 3 bases; bases outside gene matches: 4. The CDR3 is 15 amino acids. CDR3 in DNA: TGTGCCAGTAGTACCGCTAGCGGGAGGGGCTACGAGCAGTACTTC. Its translation: CASSTASGRGYEQYF.

This clonotype was observed a few times. V and J are TRBV24-1 and TRBJ2-5; TRBD2 agrees at 7 bases. This CDR3 has 15 residues. Germline assignment: CDR1 KGHDR and CDR2 SFDVKD. With V trimmed by 4 bases and J by 3 bases, 7 bases remained unmatched. CDR3 nucleotides: TGTGCCACCAGTGAGACGGGGCGGGAGAAAGAGACCCAGTACTTC. This codes for CATSETGREKETQYF.

This clonotype was seen many times. V is TRBV28 and J is TRBJ2-1; D call uncertain. The germline V gene has CDR1 MDHEN and CDR2 SYDVKM. CDR3 length equals 15 residues. Trimming removed 5 bases at V and 0 bases at J, with 11 bases between. The DNA of the CDR3 is TGTGCCAGCAGTGAATACATGAACTCCTACAATGAGCAGTTCTTC. This translates into CASSEYMNSYNEQFF.

The rearrangement links TRBV18 to TRBJ2-7; TRBD2 matches 12 bases. The V gene's germline CDR1 is KGHSH and CDR2 LQKENI. Trimming took 1 base from V and 5 from J; bases not matched to a gene: 9. The CDR3 has 17 amino acids. The CDR3 sequence is CASSPLSRLAGGDEQYF. For the CDR3, the DNA is TGTGCCAGCTCACCACTAAGTAGGCTAGCGGGAGGGGACGAGCAGTACTTC. The full variable domain, in which reference TRBV18 and TRBJ2-7 provide the parts outside the CDR3, is NAGVMQNPRHLVRRRGQEARLRCSPMKGHSHVYWYRQLPEEGLKFMVYLQKENIIDESGMPKERFSAEFPKEGPSILRIQQVVRGDSAAYFCASSPLSRLAGGDEQYFGPGTRLTVT.

This clonotype has a handful of counts. A read error may be the cause here, since a much bigger clone is one base away. The chain links TRBV28 to TRBJ2-1; D is unclear. CDR1 and CDR2 from the germline V gene are MDHEN and SYDVKM. V shed 1 base and J shed 8 bases, with 3 bases lying between them. The CDR3 is made up of 11 amino acids. The CDR3 reads CASSLSYEQFF. The CDR3 nucleotides are TGTGCCAGCAGTTTATCATATGAGCAGTTCTTC.

This clonotype was counted at least ten times. The chain is built from TRBV19 and TRBJ1-5, with 8 nucleotides matching TRBD1. Germline V gene data show CDR1 as LNHDA and CDR2 as SQIVND (reference sequence). This CDR3 is 13 amino acids long. Losses at the gene ends were 6 bases for V and 2 bases for J; bases not matched to a gene: 0. CDR3 sequence: CASRDRGNQPQHF. The DNA of the CDR3 is TGTGCCAGTAGGGACAGGGGCAATCAGCCCCAGCATTTT. Variable domain in full (rest from reference TRBV19 and TRBJ1-5): DGGITQSPKYLFRKEGQNVTLSCEQNLNHDAMYWYRQDPGQGLRLIYYSQIVNDFQKGDIAEGYSVSREKKESFPLTVTSAQKNPTAFYLCASRDRGNQPQHFGDGTRLSIL.

This clonotype was seen repeatedly, ten times or more. The V gene is TRBV20-1, the J gene TRBJ2-5; the match to TRBD1 covers 8 bases. After removal of 0 bases from V and 4 bases from J, the junction contained 10 bases not matched to a gene. This CDR3 has 16 residues. Germline V gene data show CDR1 as DFQATT and CDR2 as SNEGSKA (reference sequence). CDR3 sequence: CSARDQRTGNGETQYF. Here the CDR3 DNA reads TGCAGTGCTAGAGATCAGAGGACAGGGAATGGAGAGACCCAGTACTTC.

This clonotype came up a few times. The rearrangement links TRBV7-9 to TRBJ1-2; D gene ambiguous. Trimming shortened V by 2 bases and J by 4 bases, and 11 bases separated the two germline ends. Germline V lookup: CDR1 SEHNR, CDR2 FQNEAQ (reference sequence). This CDR3 contains 14 residues. Here the CDR3 DNA reads TGTGCCAGCAGCTTAAAGGAGTCCGGCTATGGCTACACCTTC. This translates into CASSLKESGYGYTF.

In this sample, this clonotype turned up many times. V and J are TRBV19 and TRBJ2-2, with D unresolved. This CDR3 has 15 residues. Per germline, CDR1 LNHDA and CDR2 SQIVND (reference sequence). V dropped 5 bases and J dropped 0 bases, with 10 bases sitting between them. The CDR3 region has the DNA TGTGCCAGTAGTCAAGGCTCCGCGAACACCGGGGAGCTGTTTTTT. Amino acid sequence: CASSQGSANTGELFF. Together with reference TRBV19 and TRBJ2-2, the CDR3 gives the full variable domain: DGGITQSPKYLFRKEGQNVTLSCEQNLNHDAMYWYRQDPGQGLRLIYYSQIVNDFQKGDIAEGYSVSREKKESFPLTVTSAQKNPTAFYLCASSQGSANTGELFFGEGSRLTVL.

There are many counts of this clonotype. The gene calls are TRBV7-3 and TRBJ2-2; 14 bases map to TRBD2. The CDR3 loop spans 15 amino acids. CDR1 is SGHTA and CDR2 is FQGTGA in the germline V gene. The V gene end was trimmed by 4 bases and the J gene end by 5 bases; junction bases not matched to a gene: 0. CDR3 nucleotides: TGTGCCAGCAGCTGGACTAGCGGGGGGACCGGGGAGCTGTTTTTT. Translated: CASSWTSGGTGELFF.

This clonotype was observed many times. This chain connects TRBV7-9 to TRBJ2-3; no firm D call. CDR1 SEHNR and CDR2 FQNEAQ come from the germline V gene (reference sequence). The CDR3 has 16 amino acids. Trimming stripped 2 bases from V and 2 bases from J, with 14 bases between. CDR3 loop: CASSLLPGVNTDTQYF. In DNA, the CDR3 is TGTGCCAGCAGCTTATTGCCAGGAGTGAACACAGATACGCAGTATTTT.

In this sample, this clonotype turned up many times. This sequence joins TRBV5-1 and TRBJ1-2; TRBD1 aligns across 7 bases. Germline V lookup: CDR1 SGHRS, CDR2 YFSETQ. V was clipped by 3 bases and J by 3 bases; unmatched bases: 8. CDR3 size: 15 residues. CDR3 loop: CASSSTGVNDYGYTF. CDR3 sequence (DNA): TGCGCCAGCAGCTCAACAGGGGTTAATGACTATGGCTACACCTTC.